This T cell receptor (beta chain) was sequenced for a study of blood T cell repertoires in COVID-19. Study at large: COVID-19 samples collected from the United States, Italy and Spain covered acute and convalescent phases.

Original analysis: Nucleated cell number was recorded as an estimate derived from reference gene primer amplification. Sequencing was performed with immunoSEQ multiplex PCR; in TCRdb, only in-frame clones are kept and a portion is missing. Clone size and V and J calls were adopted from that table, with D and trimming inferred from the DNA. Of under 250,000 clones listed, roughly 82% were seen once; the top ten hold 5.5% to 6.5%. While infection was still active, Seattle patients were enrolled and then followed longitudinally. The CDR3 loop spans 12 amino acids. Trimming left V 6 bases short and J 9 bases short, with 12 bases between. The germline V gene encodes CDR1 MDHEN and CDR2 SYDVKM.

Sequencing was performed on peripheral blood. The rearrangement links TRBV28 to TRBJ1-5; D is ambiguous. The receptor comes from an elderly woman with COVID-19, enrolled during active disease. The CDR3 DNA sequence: TGTGCCAGCAGCTCGCTTACGAGGCCCCAGCATTTT. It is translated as CASSSLTRPQHF. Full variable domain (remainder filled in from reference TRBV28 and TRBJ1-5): DVKVTQSSRYLVKRTGEKVFLECVQDMDHENMFWYRQDPGLGLRLIYFSYDVKMKEKGDIPEGYSVSREKKERFSLILESASTNQTSMYLCASSSLTRPQHFGDGTRLSIL.